This entry lists 17 T cell receptor beta chains sequenced from one sample in a study (dated by TCRdb to about 2015). The library was prepared using 5' RACE. The sequencing machine was an Illumina MiSeq. Using fastp trimming at Q25 and MiXCR clonotype assembly, TCRdb reanalyzed the public sequencing data and kept in-frame beta chains. Under each unique CDR3 protein, matching rows form one entry showing the most common genes and DNA. This sample lists about 23,000 distinct CDR3 sequences; under 40% were detected once. The top ten constitute 2% to 2.5% of the sample. The material sequenced was tumor-infiltrating naive CD4+ T cells sorted from the breast tumor. The cell subset or site label corresponds to: naive CD4+ T cells, CD4+CD45RA+CD25-. The receptors here all came from a female donor with breast cancer.

As to this clonotype: One base away lies a much larger clone, so this may be a sequencing read error. The chain combines TRBV2 with TRBJ2-3; a possible D gene is TRBD1 (5 bases). Between the trimmed V and J ends, which lost 5 bases and 5 bases, there was a span of 11 bases. Germline CDR1 reads SNHLY; CDR2 reads FYNNEI. The CDR3 is 13 amino acids. The CDR3 nucleotides read TGTGCCAGCAGTAGACAGCGAGGAGATACGCAGTATTTT. As protein: CASSRQRGDTQYF.

The J gene is TRBJ2-1, the V gene TRBV19, with 8 bases lining up with TRBD2. The CDR3 contains 15 residues. V was pared by 4 bases and J by 7 bases, with 9 bases of the junction left unmatched. Germline V lookup: CDR1 LNHDA, CDR2 SQIVND (reference sequence). CDR3 in amino acids: CASSSPGLVTNEQFF. The DNA for the CDR3 is TGTGCCAGTAGTAGTCCGGGACTAGTCACGAATGAGCAGTTCTTC.

This clonotype has just a few counts. A read error may be the cause here, since a much bigger clone is one base away. Here the CDR3 omits its conserved ending phenylalanine or tryptophan, so a read error is the likely source. The rearrangement uses TRBV12-3 or TRBV12-4 and TRBJ1-5; D is ambiguous. CDR3 length: 13 residues. The germline V and J ends were trimmed by 1 base and 9 bases, with 10 bases remaining between them. In nucleotides, the CDR3 is TGTGCCAGCAGTTTAGGAGGGATTCGGCCCCAGCATTTA. Amino acid sequence: CASSLGGIRPQHL.

This clonotype was seen a handful of times. This sequence joins TRBV24-1 and TRBJ2-7; a possible D gene is TRBD2 (5 bases). The CDR3 extends over 14 amino acids. The V gene's germline CDR1 is KGHDR and CDR2 SFDVKD. V was cut by 5 bases and J by 3 bases, with 13 bases left in between. The CDR3 region has the DNA TGTGCCACCAGTGCCGGAGGCAGCAACTACGAGCAGTACTTC. As protein: CATSAGGSNYEQYF.

Comments on this clonotype: Germline and junction disagree at one end, which may indicate a read error. The chain uses TRBV20-1 and TRBJ2-3; 8 nucleotides agree with TRBD2. CDR1 is DFQATT, CDR2 SNEGSKA, per germline (reference sequence). CDR3 length equals 12 residues. In nucleotides, the CDR3 is TGCAGTGCTAACGAGCGGGAGAGTACGCGGTATTTT. Translated, it gives CSANERESTRYF.

This clonotype came up a few times. This chain joins TRBV7-9 and TRBJ2-7; D not resolved. CDR1 SEHNR and CDR2 FQNEAQ come from the germline V gene (reference sequence). CDR3 length: 13 residues. The V and J ends lost 7 bases and 0 bases respectively, with 10 bases between them. CDR3 region: CASTGPFSYEQYF. The CDR3 coding sequence is TGTGCCAGCACCGGGCCCTTCTCCTACGAGCAGTACTTC.

V is TRBV6-1 and J is TRBJ1-3; 9 nucleotides line up with TRBD1. V lost 3 bases to trimming and J lost 8 bases; unmatched junction nucleotides: 8. This CDR3 is built from 15 residues. Germline CDR1 and CDR2: MNHNS and SASEGT. CDR3 DNA sequence: TGTGCCAGCAGTGAGCCAGGGACAGGGCGACACACCATATATTTT. It codes for CASSEPGTGRHTIYF.

This clonotype turned up a few times. A much more abundant neighbour one base away suggests this may be a read error. The chain uses TRBV7-8 and TRBJ2-1; TRBD2 is a possible D gene (6 bases). Between the trimmed V and J ends, which lost 8 bases and 0 bases, there was a span of 17 bases. The germline V gene encodes CDR1 SGHVS and CDR2 FQNEAQ. The CDR3 loop spans 16 amino acids. CDR3 sequence reads: CASGLLRGSSYNEQFF. The CDR3, as DNA: TGTGCCAGCGGCCTGCTACGGGGGAGCTCCTACAATGAGCAGTTCTTC.

The count of this clonotype is one. V usage is TRBV20-1 and J usage is TRBJ2-5; TRBD2 agrees at 10 bases. The length of the CDR3 is 17 residues. V was clipped by 0 bases and J by 0 bases; unmatched bases: 7. Germline assignment: CDR1 DFQATT and CDR2 SNEGSKA (reference sequence). The CDR3 region is CSARDFETSGYQETQYF. The CDR3 region has the DNA TGCAGTGCTAGAGATTTTGAGACTAGCGGGTACCAAGAGACCCAGTACTTC.

This clonotype was counted ten times or more. V gene TRBV3-1 combines with J gene TRBJ1-3, with 8 bases fitting TRBD1. The V gene end was trimmed by 4 bases and the J gene end by 1 base; junction bases not matched to a gene: 6. Per germline, CDR1 LGHDT and CDR2 YNNKEL (reference sequence). This CDR3 has 16 residues. The CDR3 protein is CASSRDRSLSGNTIYF. The CDR3 DNA sequence: TGTGCCAGCAGCCGGGACAGGTCCCTATCTGGAAACACCATATATTTT. The full variable domain, with the rest looked up from reference TRBV3-1 and TRBJ1-3, is DTAVSQTPKYLVTQMGNDKSIKCEQNLGHDTMYWYKQDSKKFLKIMFSYNNKELIINETVPNRFSPKSPDKAHLNLHINSLELGDSAVYFCASSRDRSLSGNTIYFGEGSWLTVV.

A note on this clonotype: The junction and the germline gene differ at one end; a read error may be behind it. The V gene is TRBV5-1, the J gene TRBJ1-1; D is unresolved. CDR1 and CDR2 (germline): SGHRS, YFSETQ. This CDR3 region has 14 residues. For the CDR3, the DNA is TGCGCCAGCAGCTCGGACGGGAGCGGAACTGAAGCCTTCTTT. Its protein is CASSSDGSGTEAFF. The variable domain in full, with the rest retrieved from reference TRBV5-1 and TRBJ1-1, is KAGVTQTPRYLIKTRGQQVTLSCSPISGHRSVSWYQQTPGQGLQFLFEYFSETQRNKGNFPGRFSGRQFSNSRSEMNVSTLELGDSALYLCASSSDGSGTEAFFGQGTRLTVV.

By sample share, this clonotype is medium-sized. The chain has TRBV7-9 and TRBJ2-1; 7 bases match TRBD2. Germline CDR1 reads SEHNR; CDR2 reads FQNEAQ (reference sequence). The junction had 6 bases not matched to a gene; V was cut back by 3 bases and J by 7 bases. This CDR3 comprises 14 residues. CDR3 in amino acids: CASSLGPGGNEQFF. The CDR3 nucleotides read TGTGCCAGCAGCTTGGGCCCGGGAGGAAATGAGCAGTTCTTC.

Many counts were recorded for this clonotype. This rearrangement joins TRBV30 to TRBJ1-1; no clear D. V was trimmed by 0 bases and J by 0 bases, leaving 2 bases between them. CDR3 size: 12 residues. CDR1 is GTSNPN, CDR2 SVGIG, per germline (reference sequence). The CDR3 sequence is CAWSVLNTEAFF. The CDR3 region has the DNA TGTGCCTGGAGTGTCCTGAACACTGAAGCTTTCTTT.

On this clonotype: Here the CDR3 omits its conserved ending phenylalanine or tryptophan, so a read error is the likely source. The chain joins TRBV11-2 to TRBJ2-1; weak D call: TRBD2 (6 bases). Trimming pared 4 bases from V and 4 bases from J, leaving 17 bases between. This CDR3 spans 16 amino acids. Germline assignment: CDR1 SGHAT and CDR2 FQNNGV. The DNA for the CDR3 is TGTGCCAGCAGCTCCCGGACGGACGGGGGATACAATGAGCAGTTCTTA. It encodes CASSSRTDGGYNEQFL.

This chain links TRBV5-1 with TRBJ2-7; the D gene is possibly TRBD1 (6 bases). Per germline, CDR1 SGHRS and CDR2 YFSETQ. The CDR3 contains 17 residues. Trimming pared 5 bases from V and 2 bases from J, leaving 23 bases between. The CDR3 coding sequence is TGCGCCAGCAGGTTTGGTTTGGGCAGGGGAGATACCTACGAGCAGTACTTC. Translation gives CASRFGLGRGDTYEQYF.

V usage is TRBV29-1 and J usage is TRBJ2-7; TRBD1 aligns across 10 bases. The junction had 0 bases not matched to a gene; V was cut back by 3 bases and J by 4 bases. The CDR3 totals 12 residues. Per the germline V gene, CDR1 is SQVTM and CDR2 is ANQGSEA. CDR3 region: CSVEGQGYEQYF. CDR3 DNA: TGCAGCGTTGAGGGACAGGGGTACGAGCAGTACTTC.

Remarks on this clonotype: A much larger clone is a single base away; this may be a read error. The conserved phenylalanine or tryptophan is not found at the CDR3 terminus, so this likely reflects a read error. This chain links TRBV6-5 with TRBJ1-2; 9 bases map to TRBD1. Germline CDR1 reads MNHEY; CDR2 reads SVGAGI. After removal of 7 bases from V and 4 bases from J, the junction contained 13 bases not matched to a gene. The CDR3 is made up of 16 amino acids. The CDR3 reads CASKAGGTGSLYGYTS. CDR3 in DNA: TGTGCCAGCAAGGCCGGAGGGACAGGGAGCCTCTATGGCTACACCTCC.